These 2 T cell receptor beta chains originate from one sample sequenced in a study of T cell responses to AZD1222 COVID-19 vaccine. Some clones are missing from TCRdb's copy, which holds only in-frame ones; the method was immunoSEQ multiplex PCR. The data show around 83,000 clones, just over 90% seen once. This specimen consisted of peripheral blood, obtained on day 0 of AZD1222 vaccination. The source is an adult in good health.

The CDR3 region is CARAGQPHNEQFF. In nucleotides, the CDR3 is TGTGCCAGGGCGGGACAACCCCACAATGAGCAGTTCTTC. V and J are TRBV19 and TRBJ2-1, with D perhaps matching TRBD1 or TRBD2 (6 bases each). Germline V gene lookup returns CDR1 LNHDA and CDR2 SQIVND (reference sequence). The CDR3 runs to 13 residues. The V end lost 9 bases, the J end lost 5 bases, and 14 bases lay between the germline ends.

The rearrangement joins TRBV2 to TRBJ2-7; TRBD2 might be the D (5 bases). Trimming stripped 4 bases from V and 0 bases from J, with 16 bases between. This CDR3 is built from 16 residues. Looked up from germline, CDR1 is SNHLY and CDR2 is FYNNEI. The CDR3, as DNA: TGTGCCAGCAGTGGGACTTTCCGGCTGAGCTCCTACGAGCAGTACTTC. Protein: CASSGTFRLSSYEQYF.